The subject of this entry is one T cell receptor (beta chain). Its antigen is not known. Time point denoted: persistent/refractory GD, antithyroid drugs over 5 years with positive TRAb. PBMC-derived RNA was used for the TCR library. Germline V CDR1 and CDR2: MGHRA, YSYEKL. V was cut by 0 bases and J by 1 base, with 15 bases left in between. The CDR3 runs to 17 residues. For TCR beta, libraries came from iRepertoire HTBI primers and Arm-PCR of CDR3 regions. One entry per CDR3 protein results from TCRdb running MiXCR on the multiplex PCR reads. The sample consists of some 370,000 distinct CDR3 sequences, roughly 20% of them appearing once. This record comes from a study of regulatory T cells in long-lasting Graves disease. Points from the study as a whole: Patients with persistent disease showed a bias toward TRBV28, TRBJ1-2 and TRBJ2-5.

Sequencing was performed on peripheral blood mononuclear cells (PBMCs), taken when the disease was refractory, from a patient treated with antithyroid drugs. This clonotype was sampled from a female donor with Graves disease. This chain connects TRBV4-1 to TRBJ1-2; D is possibly TRBD1 (5 bases). The CDR3 nucleotides are TGCGCCAGCAGCCAAGATTCCGGACACCTACTTAACTATGGCTACACCTTC. Protein sequence: CASSQDSGHLLNYGYTF.